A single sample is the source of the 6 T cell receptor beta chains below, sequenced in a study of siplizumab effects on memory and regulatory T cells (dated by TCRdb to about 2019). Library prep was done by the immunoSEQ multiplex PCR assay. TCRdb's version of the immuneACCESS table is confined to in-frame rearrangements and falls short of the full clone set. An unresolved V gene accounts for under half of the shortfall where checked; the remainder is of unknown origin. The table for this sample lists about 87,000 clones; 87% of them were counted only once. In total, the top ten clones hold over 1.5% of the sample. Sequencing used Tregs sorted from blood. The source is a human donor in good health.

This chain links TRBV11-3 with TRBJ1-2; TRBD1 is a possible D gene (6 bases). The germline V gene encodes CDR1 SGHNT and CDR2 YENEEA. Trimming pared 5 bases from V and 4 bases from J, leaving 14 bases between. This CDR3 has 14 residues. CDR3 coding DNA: TGTGCCAGCAGCCAAATTACAGGGAGCTATGGCTACACCTTC. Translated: CASSQITGSYGYTF.

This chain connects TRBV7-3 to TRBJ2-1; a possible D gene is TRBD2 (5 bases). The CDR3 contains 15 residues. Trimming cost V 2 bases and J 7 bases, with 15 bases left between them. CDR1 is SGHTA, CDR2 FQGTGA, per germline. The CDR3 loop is CASSLYIGVGNEQFF. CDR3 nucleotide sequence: TGTGCCAGCAGCTTATATATCGGGGTTGGTAATGAGCAGTTCTTC.

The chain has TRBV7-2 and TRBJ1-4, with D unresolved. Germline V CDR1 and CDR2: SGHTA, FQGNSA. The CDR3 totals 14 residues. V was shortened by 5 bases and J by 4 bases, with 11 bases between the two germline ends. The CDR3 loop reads CASSPDRFNEKLFF. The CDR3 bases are TGTGCCAGCAGCCCCGATAGATTTAATGAAAAACTGTTTTTT.

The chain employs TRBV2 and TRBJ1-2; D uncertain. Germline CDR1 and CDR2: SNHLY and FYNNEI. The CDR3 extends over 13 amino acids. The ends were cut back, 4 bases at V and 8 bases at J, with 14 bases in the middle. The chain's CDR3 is CASSVPGLRGYTF. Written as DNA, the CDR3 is TGTGCCAGCAGTGTCCCAGGCCTGCGGGGCTACACCTTC.

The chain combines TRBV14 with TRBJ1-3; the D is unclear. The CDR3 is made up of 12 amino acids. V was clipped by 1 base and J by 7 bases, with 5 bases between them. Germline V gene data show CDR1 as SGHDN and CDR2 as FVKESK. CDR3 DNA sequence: TGTGCCAGCAGCCAAGTACCGAACACCATATATTTT. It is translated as CASSQVPNTIYF. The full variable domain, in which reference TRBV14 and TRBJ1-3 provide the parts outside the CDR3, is EAGVTQFPSHSVIEKGQTVTLRCDPISGHDNLYWYRRVMGKEIKFLLHFVKESKQDESGMPNNRFLAERTGGTYSTLKVQPAELEDSGVYFCASSQVPNTIYFGEGSWLTVV.

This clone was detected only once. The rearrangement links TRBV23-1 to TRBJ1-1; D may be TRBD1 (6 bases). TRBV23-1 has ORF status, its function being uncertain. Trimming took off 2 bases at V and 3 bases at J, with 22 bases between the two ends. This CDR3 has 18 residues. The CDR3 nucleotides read TGCGCCAGCAGTCAAGGAGGGGATTCAGGGGCGAGGTACACTGAAGCTTTCTTT. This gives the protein CASSQGGDSGARYTEAFF.